The source of this T cell receptor beta chain is a study of T cells after yellow fever vaccination. Study-wide context: In the case of low-cell-number fractions, SMART-Seq v4 Ultra Low Input was used for preparation.

The CDR3 extends over 14 amino acids. The ends lost 5 bases at V and 6 bases at J; junction bases unmatched: 7. About this clonotype itself: What it recognizes is unknown.

Notes on the study in general: Most primary-vaccination clones reappeared after the booster (about 96% CD4, roughly 88% CD8). One caveat is that FACS-sorted repertoires could contain abundant clonotypes contaminating from the bulk population.

TCRdb fed the 5' RACE reads into MiXCR, producing one record per CDR3 protein. The repertoire holds about 260,000 distinct CDR3 sequences, with roughly 13% as singletons. The chain carries TRBV12-3 or TRBV12-4 and TRBJ2-7; 10 bases fit TRBD2. The sequences come from CD4+ T cells sorted from PBMCs, collected 45 days after the yellow fever booster vaccination. The source is a man between 25 and 39 years old who received the YFV17D yellow fever vaccine. CDR3: CASSRTSGFGEQYF. CDR3 bases: TGTGCCAGCAGTCGGACTAGCGGTTTCGGCGAGCAGTACTTC.